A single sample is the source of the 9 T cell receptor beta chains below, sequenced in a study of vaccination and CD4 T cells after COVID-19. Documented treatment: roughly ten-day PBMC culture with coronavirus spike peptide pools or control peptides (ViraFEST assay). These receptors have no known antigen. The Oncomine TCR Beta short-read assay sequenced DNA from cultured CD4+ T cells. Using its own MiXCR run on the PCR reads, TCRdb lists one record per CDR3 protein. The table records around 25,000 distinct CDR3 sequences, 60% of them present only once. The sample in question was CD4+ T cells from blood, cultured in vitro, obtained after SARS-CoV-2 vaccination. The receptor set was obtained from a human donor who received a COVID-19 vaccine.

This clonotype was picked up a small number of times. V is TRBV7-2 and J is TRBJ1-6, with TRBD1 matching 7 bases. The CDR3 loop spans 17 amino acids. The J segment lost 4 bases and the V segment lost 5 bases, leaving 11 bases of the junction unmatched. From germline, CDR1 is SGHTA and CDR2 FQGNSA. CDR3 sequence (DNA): TGTGCCAGCAGCCTAAGACCACAGGGGTTTTATAATTCACCCCTCCACTTT. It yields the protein CASSLRPQGFYNSPLHF.

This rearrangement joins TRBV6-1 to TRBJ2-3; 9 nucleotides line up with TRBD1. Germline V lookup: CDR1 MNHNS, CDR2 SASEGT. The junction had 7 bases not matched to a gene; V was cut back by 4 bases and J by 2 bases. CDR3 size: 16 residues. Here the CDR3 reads CASSVFGTGYTDTQYF. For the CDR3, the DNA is TGTGCCAGCAGTGTTTTCGGGACAGGGTACACAGATACGCAGTATTTT.

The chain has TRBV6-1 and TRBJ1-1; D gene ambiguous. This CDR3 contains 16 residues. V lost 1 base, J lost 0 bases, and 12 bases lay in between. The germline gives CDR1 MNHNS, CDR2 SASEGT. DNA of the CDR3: TGTGCCAGCAGTGAAGGTAGTTGGCTCATGAACACTGAAGCTTTCTTT. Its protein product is CASSEGSWLMNTEAFF.

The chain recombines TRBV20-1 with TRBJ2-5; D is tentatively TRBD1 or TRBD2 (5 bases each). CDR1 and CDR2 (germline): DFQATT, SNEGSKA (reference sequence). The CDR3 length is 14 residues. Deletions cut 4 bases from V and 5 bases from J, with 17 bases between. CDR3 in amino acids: CSATGTHGRETQYF. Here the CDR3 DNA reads TGCAGTGCTACCGGGACCCACGGAAGGGAGACCCAGTACTTC.

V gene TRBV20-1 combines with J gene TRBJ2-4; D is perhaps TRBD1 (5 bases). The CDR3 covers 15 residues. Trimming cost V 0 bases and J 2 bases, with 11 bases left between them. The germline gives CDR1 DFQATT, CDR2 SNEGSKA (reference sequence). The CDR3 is CSARDRSGSKNIQYF. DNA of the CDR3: TGCAGTGCTAGAGATCGGTCAGGGTCCAAAAACATTCAGTACTTC.

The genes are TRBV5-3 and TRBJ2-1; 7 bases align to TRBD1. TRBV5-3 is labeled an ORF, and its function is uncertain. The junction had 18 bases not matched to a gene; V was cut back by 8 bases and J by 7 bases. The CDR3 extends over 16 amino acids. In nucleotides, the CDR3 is TGTGCCAGCAGCCCCGGGTCCAGGGGGTTCGGAAATGAGCAGTTCTTC. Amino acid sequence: CASSPGSRGFGNEQFF.

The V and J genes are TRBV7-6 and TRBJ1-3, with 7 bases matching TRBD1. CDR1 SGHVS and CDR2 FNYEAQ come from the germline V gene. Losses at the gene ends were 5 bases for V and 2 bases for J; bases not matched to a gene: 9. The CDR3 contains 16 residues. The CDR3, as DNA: TGTGCCAGCAGCCCGGGGACAGTTCTTGCTGGAAACACCATATATTTT. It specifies CASSPGTVLAGNTIYF.

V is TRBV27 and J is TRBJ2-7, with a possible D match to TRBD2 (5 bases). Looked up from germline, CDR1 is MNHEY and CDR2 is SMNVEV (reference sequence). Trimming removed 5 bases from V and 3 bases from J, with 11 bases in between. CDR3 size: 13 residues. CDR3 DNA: TGTGCCAGCAGTAGGAGCGGTAACTACGAGCAGTACTTC. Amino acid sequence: CASSRSGNYEQYF.

The CDR3 coding sequence is TGTGCCAGCAGTCTCACTTCGGACAATTCACCCCTCCACTTT. This sequence encodes CASSLTSDNSPLHF. The chain combines TRBV7-9 with TRBJ1-6; D is unresolved. CDR3 length equals 14 residues. V was shortened by 6 bases and J by 7 bases, with 13 bases between the two germline ends. Germline CDR1 is SEHNR and CDR2 is FQNEAQ (reference sequence).